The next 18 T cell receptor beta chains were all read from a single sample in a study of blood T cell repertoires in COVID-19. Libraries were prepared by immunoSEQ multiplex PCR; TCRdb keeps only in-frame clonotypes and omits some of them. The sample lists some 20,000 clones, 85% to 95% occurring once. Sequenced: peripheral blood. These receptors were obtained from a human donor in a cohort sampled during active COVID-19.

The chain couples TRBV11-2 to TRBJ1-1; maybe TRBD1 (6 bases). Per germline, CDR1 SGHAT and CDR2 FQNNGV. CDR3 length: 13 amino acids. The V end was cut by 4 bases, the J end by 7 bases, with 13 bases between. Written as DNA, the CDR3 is TGTGCCAGCAGCTGGACAGCCCTTGGTGAAGCTTTCTTT. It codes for CASSWTALGEAFF. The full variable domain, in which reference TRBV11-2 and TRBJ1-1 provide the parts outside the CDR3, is EAGVAQSPRYKIIEKRQSVAFWCNPISGHATLYWYQQILGQGPKLLIQFQNNGVVDDSQLPKDRFSAERLKGVDSTLKIQPAKLEDSAVYLCASSWTALGEAFFGQGTRLTVV.

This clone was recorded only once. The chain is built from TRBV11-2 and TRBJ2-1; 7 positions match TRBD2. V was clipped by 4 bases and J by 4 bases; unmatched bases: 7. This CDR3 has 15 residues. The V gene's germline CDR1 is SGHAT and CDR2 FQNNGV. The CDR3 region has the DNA TGTGCCAGCAGCTCTTTCACTAGCGAGTACAATGAGCAGTTCTTC. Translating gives CASSSFTSEYNEQFF.

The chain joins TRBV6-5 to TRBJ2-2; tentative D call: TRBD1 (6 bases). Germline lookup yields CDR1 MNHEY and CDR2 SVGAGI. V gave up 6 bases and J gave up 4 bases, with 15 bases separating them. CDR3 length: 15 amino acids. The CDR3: CASSPKGGSTGELFF. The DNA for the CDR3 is TGTGCCAGCAGCCCCAAAGGGGGTTCCACCGGGGAGCTGTTTTTT.

CDR3 bases: TGTGCCAGCAGCTTAGGGACTAGTAACAATGAGCAGTTCTTC. Translation: CASSLGTSNNEQFF. This rearrangement joins TRBV5-6 to TRBJ2-1, with 8 bases that match TRBD2. Germline V gene lookup returns CDR1 SGHDT and CDR2 YYEEEE. V lost 2 bases, J lost 5 bases, and 3 bases stayed unmatched. The CDR3 is made up of 14 amino acids.

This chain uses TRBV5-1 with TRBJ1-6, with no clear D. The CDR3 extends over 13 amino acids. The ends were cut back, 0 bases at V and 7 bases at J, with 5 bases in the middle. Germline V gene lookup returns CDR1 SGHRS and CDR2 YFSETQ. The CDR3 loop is CASSLDSNSPLHF. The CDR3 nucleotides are TGCGCCAGCAGCTTGGATTCAAATTCACCCCTCCACTTT.

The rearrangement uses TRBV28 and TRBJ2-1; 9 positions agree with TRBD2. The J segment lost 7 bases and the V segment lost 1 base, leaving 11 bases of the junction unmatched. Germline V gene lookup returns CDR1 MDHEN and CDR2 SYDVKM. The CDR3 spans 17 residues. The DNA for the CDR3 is TGTGCCAGCAGTTTATTACCTAGCGGGAAGACTAGGAATGAGCAGTTCTTC. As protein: CASSLLPSGKTRNEQFF.

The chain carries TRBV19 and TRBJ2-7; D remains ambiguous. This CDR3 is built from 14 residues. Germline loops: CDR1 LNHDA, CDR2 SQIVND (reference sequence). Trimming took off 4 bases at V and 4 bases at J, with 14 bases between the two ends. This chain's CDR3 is CASSSSLTLYEQYF. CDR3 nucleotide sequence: TGTGCCAGTAGTAGTTCCCTGACACTTTACGAGCAGTACTTC.

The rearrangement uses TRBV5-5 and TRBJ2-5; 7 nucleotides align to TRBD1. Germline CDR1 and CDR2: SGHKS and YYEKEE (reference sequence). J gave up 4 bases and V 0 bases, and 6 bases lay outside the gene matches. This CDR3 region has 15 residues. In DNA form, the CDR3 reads TGTGCCAGCAGCTTGGCCTTTCCAGGGGGAGAGACCCAGTACTTC. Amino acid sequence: CASSLAFPGGETQYF.

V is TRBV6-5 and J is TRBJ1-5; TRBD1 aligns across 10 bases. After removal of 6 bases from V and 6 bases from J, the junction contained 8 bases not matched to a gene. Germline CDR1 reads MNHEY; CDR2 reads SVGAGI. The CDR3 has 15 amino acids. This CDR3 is CASSLRTGGGQPQHF. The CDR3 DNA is TGTGCCAGCAGCCTAAGGACAGGGGGAGGTCAGCCCCAGCATTTT.

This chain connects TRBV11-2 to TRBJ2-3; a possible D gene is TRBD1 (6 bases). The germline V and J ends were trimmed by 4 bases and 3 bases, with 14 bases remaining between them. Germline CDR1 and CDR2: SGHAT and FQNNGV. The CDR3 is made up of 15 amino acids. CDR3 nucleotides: TGTGCCAGCAGCTCGGACAGACTCGGAACAGATACGCAGTATTTT. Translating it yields CASSSDRLGTDTQYF.

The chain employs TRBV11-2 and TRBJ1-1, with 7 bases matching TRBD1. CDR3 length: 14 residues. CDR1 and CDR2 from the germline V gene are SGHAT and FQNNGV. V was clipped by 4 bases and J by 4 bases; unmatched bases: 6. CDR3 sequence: CASSSTGRFTEAFF. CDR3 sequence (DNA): TGTGCCAGCAGCTCGACAGGGAGGTTCACTGAAGCTTTCTTT.

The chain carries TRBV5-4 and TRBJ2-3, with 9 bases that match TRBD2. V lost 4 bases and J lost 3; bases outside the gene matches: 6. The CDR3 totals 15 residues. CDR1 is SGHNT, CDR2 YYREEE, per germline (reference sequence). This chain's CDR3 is CASSLLAGATDTQYF. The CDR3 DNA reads TGTGCCAGCAGCCTATTAGCGGGGGCGACAGATACGCAGTATTTT.

CDR3 coding DNA: TGTGCCAGCAGGGGGACTCCGGGACAGGGGACCAATGAGCAGTTCTTC. Protein product: CASRGTPGQGTNEQFF. The chain joins TRBV9 to TRBJ2-1, with 10 bases fitting TRBD1. CDR3 length equals 16 residues. J was trimmed by 6 bases and V by 5 bases; bases with no gene match: 11. Germline V gene sequence: CDR1 SGDLS, CDR2 YYNGEE.

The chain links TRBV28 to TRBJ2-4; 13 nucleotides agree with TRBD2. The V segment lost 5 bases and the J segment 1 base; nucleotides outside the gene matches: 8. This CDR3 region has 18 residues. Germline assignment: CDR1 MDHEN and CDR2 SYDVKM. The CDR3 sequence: CASSPRTSGSWAKNIQYF. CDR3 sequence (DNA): TGTGCCAGCAGTCCCCGGACTAGCGGGAGTTGGGCCAAAAACATTCAGTACTTC.

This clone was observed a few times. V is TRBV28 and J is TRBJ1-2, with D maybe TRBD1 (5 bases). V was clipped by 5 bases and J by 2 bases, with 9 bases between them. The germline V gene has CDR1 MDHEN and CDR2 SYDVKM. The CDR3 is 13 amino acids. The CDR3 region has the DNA TGTGCCAGCAGTCAGGGAATCAACTATGGCTACACCTTC. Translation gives CASSQGINYGYTF.

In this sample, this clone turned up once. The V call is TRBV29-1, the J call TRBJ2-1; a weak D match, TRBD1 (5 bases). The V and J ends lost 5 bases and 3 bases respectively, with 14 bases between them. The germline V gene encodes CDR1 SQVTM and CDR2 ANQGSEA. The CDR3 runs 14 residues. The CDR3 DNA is TGCAGCGTTTCTTACGCAGGGCTCTACAATGAGCAGTTCTTC. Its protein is CSVSYAGLYNEQFF.

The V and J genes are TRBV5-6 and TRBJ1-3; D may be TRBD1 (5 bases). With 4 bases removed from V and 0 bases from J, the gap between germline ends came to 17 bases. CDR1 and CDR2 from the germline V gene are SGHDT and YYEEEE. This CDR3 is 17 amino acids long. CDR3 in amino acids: CASSPRGHYLSGNTIYF. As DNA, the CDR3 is TGTGCCAGCAGCCCAAGGGGTCACTACCTCTCTGGAAACACCATATATTTT. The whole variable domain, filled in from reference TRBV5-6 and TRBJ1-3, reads DAGVTQSPTHLIKTRGQQVTLRCSPKSGHDTVSWYQQALGQGPQFIFQYYEEEERQRGNFPDRFSGHQFPNYSSELNVNALLLGDSALYLCASSPRGHYLSGNTIYFGEGSWLTVV.

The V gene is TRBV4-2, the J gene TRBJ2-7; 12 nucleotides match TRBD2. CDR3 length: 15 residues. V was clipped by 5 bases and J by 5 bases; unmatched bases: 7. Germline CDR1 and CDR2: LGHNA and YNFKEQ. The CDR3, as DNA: TGTGCCAGCAGCGCAAGACTAGCGGGAGTGAACGAGCAGTACTTC. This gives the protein CASSARLAGVNEQYF.